The rows below give T cell receptor beta chains drawn from one sample of a study of cytomegalovirus exposure and HLA in healthy donors. This table comes from immunoSEQ multiplex PCR, and its TCRdb copy is limited to in-frame clones, with some not included. The sample has approximately 190,000 clones, approximately 80% seen once. Material: PBMCs. The receptors derive from a woman aged 25 to 39 in good health and CMV-seropositive. Each CDR3 is given with its conserved first and last residue. Each record gives: V gene, J gene, D gene, clone size, CDR3 protein, CDR3 DNA. The D gene is left open where the match is weak. Clone size, where shown, is once, few, many, or a class for clones that have expanded.

v_gene: TRBV19
j_gene: TRBJ2-1
d_gene: .
abundance: once
CDR3aa: CASSKIGGNSYNEQFF
CDR3nt: TGTGCCAGTAGTAAAATCGGCGGGAACTCCTACAATGAGCAGTTCTTC

v_gene: TRBV5-4
j_gene: TRBJ1-2
d_gene: TRBD1
abundance: .
CDR3aa: CASRRQGARYGYTF
CDR3nt: TGTGCCAGCAGGAGACAGGGGGCGAGGTATGGCTACACCTTC

v_gene: TRBV19
j_gene: TRBJ1-3
d_gene: .
abundance: once
CDR3aa: CASRQGQDGNTIYF
CDR3nt: TGTGCCAGCAGACAAGGCCAGGATGGAAACACCATATATTTT

v_gene: TRBV10-3
j_gene: TRBJ2-5
d_gene: .
abundance: .
CDR3aa: CAISANSEAEYQETQYF
CDR3nt: TGTGCCATCAGTGCTAATTCGGAGGCCGAATACCAAGAGACCCAGTACTTC

v_gene: TRBV9
j_gene: TRBJ2-2
d_gene: .
abundance: .
CDR3aa: CASSGTSYSGELFF
CDR3nt: TGTGCCAGCAGCGGTACTAGTTACAGCGGGGAGCTGTTTTTT

v_gene: TRBV5-1
j_gene: TRBJ1-2
d_gene: .
abundance: .
CDR3aa: CASSSDSYGYTF
CDR3nt: TGCGCCAGCAGCTCGGACAGCTATGGCTACACCTTC

v_gene: TRBV4-2
j_gene: TRBJ2-7
d_gene: TRBD1
abundance: .
CDR3aa: CASSQTGRGTYEQYF
CDR3nt: TGTGCCAGCAGCCAGACGGGCAGGGGGACCTACGAGCAGTACTTC

v_gene: TRBV4-1
j_gene: TRBJ1-4
d_gene: TRBD1
abundance: .
CDR3aa: CASSQTGQGSEKLFF
CDR3nt: TGCGCCAGCAGCCAGACGGGACAGGGCAGCGAAAAACTGTTTTTT

v_gene: TRBV28
j_gene: TRBJ2-1
d_gene: .
abundance: few
CDR3aa: CASRTTGYEQFF
CDR3nt: TGTGCCAGCAGAACCACAGGTTATGAGCAGTTCTTC

v_gene: TRBV7-2
j_gene: TRBJ1-2
d_gene: .
abundance: .
CDR3aa: CASSLGLGEGWTNGYTF
CDR3nt: TGTGCCAGCAGCTTAGGCCTAGGGGAGGGTTGGACAAATGGCTACACCTTC

v_gene: TRBV7-3
j_gene: TRBJ2-5
d_gene: .
abundance: .
CDR3aa: CASSSLGQPQETQYF
CDR3nt: TGTGCCAGCAGCTCTTTAGGACAGCCGCAAGAGACCCAGTACTTC

v_gene: TRBV27
j_gene: TRBJ1-1
d_gene: TRBD1
abundance: .
CDR3aa: CASSLDGTGFEAFF
CDR3nt: TGTGCCAGCAGTTTAGACGGGACAGGATTTGAAGCTTTCTTT

v_gene: TRBV5-4
j_gene: TRBJ1-4
d_gene: .
abundance: .
CDR3aa: CASSLYGGHNEKLFF
CDR3nt: TGTGCCAGCAGCTTGTACGGGGGTCATAATGAAAAACTGTTTTTT

v_gene: TRBV7-9
j_gene: TRBJ1-1
d_gene: .
abundance: .
CDR3aa: CASSPRLTEAFF
CDR3nt: TGTGCCAGCAGCCCTAGACTTACTGAAGCTTTCTTT